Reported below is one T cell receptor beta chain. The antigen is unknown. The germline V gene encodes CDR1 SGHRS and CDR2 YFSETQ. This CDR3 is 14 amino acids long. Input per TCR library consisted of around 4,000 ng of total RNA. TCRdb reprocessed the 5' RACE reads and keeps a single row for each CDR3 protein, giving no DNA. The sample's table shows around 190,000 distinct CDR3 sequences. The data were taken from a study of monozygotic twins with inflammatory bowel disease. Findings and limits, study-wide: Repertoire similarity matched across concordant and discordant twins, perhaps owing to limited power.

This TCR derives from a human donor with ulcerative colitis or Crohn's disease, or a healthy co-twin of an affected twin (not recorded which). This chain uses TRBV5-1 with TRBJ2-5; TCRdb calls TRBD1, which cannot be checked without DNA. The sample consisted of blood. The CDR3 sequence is CASSAQGGQETQYF.